Listed below are T cell receptor beta chains from one sample, sequenced in a study of shared clonotypes between healthy human individuals. Generated by immunoSEQ multiplex PCR, the TCRdb table keeps only in-frame clones and is missing some. Here the sample spans some 2.1 million clones, about 95% being singletons. Sequenced material: naive CD8+ T cells sorted from blood. These receptors originate from a man aged 18 to 35 in good health. Each CDR3 is given with its conserved first and last residue. A D gene is named only where the DNA matches it firmly. Size is stated for part of the rows, as once, few or many counts, or as a class when the clone is expanded.

J gene: TRBJ2-7; clone size: -; V gene: TRBV27; D gene: TRBD2; CDR3 DNA: TGTGCCAGCAGTTTATCCCAGGGAGGGGAGCAGTACTTC; CDR3 protein: CASSLSQGGEQYF
J gene: TRBJ2-2; clone size: -; V gene: TRBV7-2; D gene: -; CDR3 DNA: TGTGCCATCAATGCGGGACAGACGAACACCGGGGAGCTGTTTTTT; CDR3 protein: CAINAGQTNTGELFF
J gene: TRBJ2-5; clone size: -; V gene: TRBV25-1; D gene: TRBD1; CDR3 DNA: TGTGCCAGCAGCGTAGGACAGGGGCGTTGGGAGACCCAGTACTTC; CDR3 protein: CASSVGQGRWETQYF
J gene: TRBJ2-7; clone size: -; V gene: TRBV19; D gene: -; CDR3 DNA: TGTGCCAGTAGTATAGCGGCCAACTACGAGCAGTACTTC; CDR3 protein: CASSIAANYEQYF
J gene: TRBJ2-7; clone size: once; V gene: TRBV7-9; D gene: TRBD2; CDR3 DNA: TGTGCCAGCAGCCCAGACTACGGCGGGAGGGCCCACGAGCAGTACTTC; CDR3 protein: CASSPDYGGRAHEQYF
J gene: TRBJ2-7; clone size: once; V gene: TRBV11-2; D gene: -; CDR3 DNA: TGTGCCAGCAGCTCCCAGATGGTGCGACCGTACGAGCAGTACTTC; CDR3 protein: CASSSQMVRPYEQYF
J gene: TRBJ2-7; clone size: -; V gene: TRBV6-6; D gene: TRBD2; CDR3 DNA: TGTGCCAGCAGTTACCCGGGACTAGCATTTCCCTACGAGCAGTACTTC; CDR3 protein: CASSYPGLAFPYEQYF
J gene: TRBJ2-7; clone size: -; V gene: TRBV6-1; D gene: -; CDR3 DNA: TGTGCCAGCAGTGTTTCGGGGTCCTACGAGCAGTACTTC; CDR3 protein: CASSVSGSYEQYF
J gene: TRBJ2-1; clone size: -; V gene: TRBV9; D gene: -; CDR3 DNA: TGTGCCAGCAGCGTAGGGCAGGGCAATGAGCAGTTCTTC; CDR3 protein: CASSVGQGNEQFF
J gene: TRBJ2-7; clone size: -; V gene: TRBV4-1; D gene: -; CDR3 DNA: TGCGCCAGCAGGCTTAAGGAGGGAAACTACGAGCAGTACTTC; CDR3 protein: CASRLKEGNYEQYF
J gene: TRBJ2-2; clone size: -; V gene: TRBV9; D gene: -; CDR3 DNA: TGTGCCAGCAGCGTAGATGGTTCTGAGCTGTTTTTT; CDR3 protein: CASSVDGSELFF
J gene: TRBJ2-7; clone size: -; V gene: TRBV7-8; D gene: -; CDR3 DNA: TGTGCCAGCAGCTTATCGCCAGGGTCCTACGAGCAGTACTTC; CDR3 protein: CASSLSPGSYEQYF
J gene: TRBJ2-7; clone size: -; V gene: TRBV19; D gene: -; CDR3 DNA: TGTGCCAGTAGTATAAGCCCAGGGATCTCCTACGAGCAGTACTTC; CDR3 protein: CASSISPGISYEQYF
J gene: TRBJ2-2; clone size: -; V gene: TRBV18; D gene: -; CDR3 DNA: TGTGCCAGCTCACCACTTAAGGGGGACACACCTTACACCGGGGAGCTGTTTTTT; CDR3 protein: CASSPLKGDTPYTGELFF
J gene: TRBJ2-5; clone size: -; V gene: TRBV7-9; D gene: -; CDR3 DNA: TGTGCCAGCATCCCAGAAGGTACAGGGAAAGAGACCCAGTACTTC; CDR3 protein: CASIPEGTGKETQYF
J gene: TRBJ1-6; clone size: -; V gene: TRBV19; D gene: -; CDR3 DNA: TGTGCCAGTAGTCTTGGCCTTTTGACAGCCAACTATAATTCACCCCTCCACTTT; CDR3 protein: CASSLGLLTANYNSPLHF
J gene: TRBJ2-7; clone size: -; V gene: TRBV6-5; D gene: TRBD1; CDR3 DNA: TGTGCCAGCAGTTTGGGACAGGGGGCGCAGGAGCAGTACTTC; CDR3 protein: CASSLGQGAQEQYF
J gene: TRBJ2-7; clone size: -; V gene: TRBV29-1; D gene: -; CDR3 DNA: TGCAGCGTTGATACAGGGGAGGCCTACGAGCAGTACTTC; CDR3 protein: CSVDTGEAYEQYF
J gene: TRBJ2-7; clone size: -; V gene: TRBV27; D gene: -; CDR3 DNA: TGTGCCAGCAGTTACAGGGAAACCTACGAGCAGTACTTC; CDR3 protein: CASSYRETYEQYF
J gene: TRBJ2-7; clone size: -; V gene: TRBV14; D gene: -; CDR3 DNA: TGTGCCAGCAGCCAAGACCCCAAGTCGGGGGCAAAGCAGTACTTC; CDR3 protein: CASSQDPKSGAKQYF
J gene: TRBJ2-7; clone size: once; V gene: TRBV4-1; D gene: TRBD1; CDR3 DNA: TGCGCCAGCAGCCAACTACAGGGGTGGGAGCAGTACTTC; CDR3 protein: CASSQLQGWEQYF
J gene: TRBJ2-4; clone size: -; V gene: TRBV27; D gene: -; CDR3 DNA: TGTGCCAGCAGTTCGGGACATGAGTCCATTCAGTACTTC; CDR3 protein: CASSSGHESIQYF
J gene: TRBJ2-5; clone size: -; V gene: TRBV19; D gene: -; CDR3 DNA: TGTGCCAGTAGTATGATAGGGGGTGAGACCCAGTACTTC; CDR3 protein: CASSMIGGETQYF
J gene: TRBJ2-5; clone size: once; V gene: TRBV9; D gene: -; CDR3 DNA: TGTGCCAGCAGCATGAACGGACAGCCTCAAGAGACCCAGTACTTC; CDR3 protein: CASSMNGQPQETQYF
J gene: TRBJ1-4; clone size: -; V gene: TRBV30; D gene: -; CDR3 DNA: TGTGCCTGGAGTGCTGGGGATAATGAAAAACTGTTTTTT; CDR3 protein: CAWSAGDNEKLFF
J gene: TRBJ1-2; clone size: -; V gene: TRBV13; D gene: -; CDR3 DNA: TGTGCCAGCAGCCTCCCCCTCGACGCTAACTATGGCTACACCTTC; CDR3 protein: CASSLPLDANYGYTF
J gene: TRBJ1-1; clone size: -; V gene: TRBV28; D gene: -; CDR3 DNA: TGTGCCAGCAGTTCGGCGACTGAAGCTTTCTTT; CDR3 protein: CASSSATEAFF
J gene: TRBJ2-7; clone size: once; V gene: TRBV6-1; D gene: -; CDR3 DNA: TGTGCCAGTGCAGGGAGTTCATACGAGCAGTACTTC; CDR3 protein: CASAGSSYEQYF
J gene: TRBJ2-1; clone size: once; V gene: TRBV9; D gene: -; CDR3 DNA: TGTGCCAGCAGGCCCCTAACCCGGGGAGAGCAGTTCTTC; CDR3 protein: CASRPLTRGEQFF
J gene: TRBJ2-7; clone size: -; V gene: TRBV5-6; D gene: -; CDR3 DNA: TGTGCCAGCAGCTTGGAGGGTCTTTACGAGCAGTACTTC; CDR3 protein: CASSLEGLYEQYF
J gene: TRBJ2-3; clone size: -; V gene: TRBV7-8; D gene: -; CDR3 DNA: TGTGCCAGCAGCTTAAAGGGGATTGTCCCAGATACGCAGTATTTT; CDR3 protein: CASSLKGIVPDTQYF
J gene: TRBJ2-7; clone size: -; V gene: TRBV13; D gene: -; CDR3 DNA: TGTGCCAGCAGCTTTGGGAGGAGCTCCTACGAGCAGTACTTC; CDR3 protein: CASSFGRSSYEQYF
J gene: TRBJ1-4; clone size: -; V gene: TRBV7-9; D gene: -; CDR3 DNA: TGTGCCAGCAGCTACGGTTTGGGCCGAGAGGAAAAACTGTTTTTT; CDR3 protein: CASSYGLGREEKLFF
J gene: TRBJ2-3; clone size: -; V gene: TRBV5-1; D gene: -; CDR3 DNA: TGCGCCAGCAGCTCCCTGACTAGTCCTAGCACAGATACGCAGTATTTT; CDR3 protein: CASSSLTSPSTDTQYF
J gene: TRBJ1-5; clone size: -; V gene: TRBV13; D gene: -; CDR3 DNA: TGTGCCAGCAGCTTAGGGCTGGATCAGCCCCAGCATTTT; CDR3 protein: CASSLGLDQPQHF
J gene: TRBJ2-7; clone size: -; V gene: TRBV9; D gene: -; CDR3 DNA: TGTGCCAGCAGCGTGTCGGGGGACGAGCAGTACTTC; CDR3 protein: CASSVSGDEQYF
J gene: TRBJ2-2; clone size: -; V gene: TRBV28; D gene: TRBD1; CDR3 DNA: TGTGCCAGCAGTAGGGACAGTAACACCGGGGAGCTGTTTTTT; CDR3 protein: CASSRDSNTGELFF
J gene: TRBJ2-2; clone size: -; V gene: TRBV5-1; D gene: TRBD1; CDR3 DNA: TGCGCCAGCAGCCTCCGGGACAGGGCTTCGGGGACCGGGGAGCTGTTTTTT; CDR3 protein: CASSLRDRASGTGELFF
J gene: TRBJ2-2; clone size: once; V gene: TRBV4-3; D gene: TRBD1; CDR3 DNA: TGCGCCAGCAGCCAAACCCCGGGACAGGGGGCTACCGGGGAGCTGTTTTTT; CDR3 protein: CASSQTPGQGATGELFF
J gene: TRBJ2-5; clone size: -; V gene: TRBV4-3; D gene: TRBD1; CDR3 DNA: TGCGCCAGCAGCCAAGAAATTGAGACAGGGGGCCGGGAGACCCAGTACTTC; CDR3 protein: CASSQEIETGGRETQYF
J gene: TRBJ1-5; clone size: -; V gene: TRBV27; D gene: -; CDR3 DNA: TGTGCCAGCAGTTTTGGGCCATTTTGGGAACAGGGTGGCAATCAGCCCCAGCATTTT; CDR3 protein: CASSFGPFWEQGGNQPQHF
J gene: TRBJ1-1; clone size: -; V gene: TRBV2; D gene: -; CDR3 DNA: TGTGCCAGCACCTGGGTGAACACTGAAGCTTTCTTT; CDR3 protein: CASTWVNTEAFF
J gene: TRBJ2-3; clone size: -; V gene: TRBV10-2; D gene: -; CDR3 DNA: TGCGCCAGCACTGGGGGTTGGACAGATACGCAGTATTTT; CDR3 protein: CASTGGWTDTQYF
J gene: TRBJ2-2; clone size: -; V gene: TRBV19; D gene: -; CDR3 DNA: TGTGCCAGTAGCCTCGACACGAAGAACACCGGGGAGCTGTTTTTT; CDR3 protein: CASSLDTKNTGELFF
J gene: TRBJ2-7; clone size: -; V gene: TRBV10-1; D gene: -; CDR3 DNA: TGCGCCAGCAGTGATAGCGGACCTTACGAGCAGTACTTC; CDR3 protein: CASSDSGPYEQYF
J gene: TRBJ2-7; clone size: -; V gene: TRBV7-2; D gene: TRBD1; CDR3 DNA: TGTGCCAGCAGCTTTACGACAGGGTTCTACGAGCAGTACTTC; CDR3 protein: CASSFTTGFYEQYF
J gene: TRBJ2-1; clone size: -; V gene: TRBV27; D gene: TRBD2; CDR3 DNA: TGTGCCAGCTGGGGCAGATGGACTAGCAACAATGAGCAGTTCTTC; CDR3 protein: CASWGRWTSNNEQFF
J gene: TRBJ2-5; clone size: once; V gene: TRBV9; D gene: -; CDR3 DNA: TGTGCCAGCAGCGTAGGATGGGGCTCGGAGACCCAGTACTTC; CDR3 protein: CASSVGWGSETQYF
J gene: TRBJ2-1; clone size: -; V gene: TRBV11-2; D gene: TRBD2; CDR3 DNA: TGTGCCAGCAGCTTAGAGTCGGTGGTGGCTAGCGGGAGACATGAGCAGTTCTTC; CDR3 protein: CASSLESVVASGRHEQFF
J gene: TRBJ2-1; clone size: -; V gene: TRBV4-3; D gene: -; CDR3 DNA: TGCGCCAGCAGCCAAGATGCGAGTGAGCAGTTCTTC; CDR3 protein: CASSQDASEQFF
J gene: TRBJ2-7; clone size: -; V gene: TRBV30; D gene: TRBD2; CDR3 DNA: TGTGCCTGGAGTATATCGGGAGGTGCTTACGAGCAGTACTTC; CDR3 protein: CAWSISGGAYEQYF
J gene: TRBJ1-2; clone size: once; V gene: TRBV6-5; D gene: TRBD1; CDR3 DNA: TGTGCCAGCAGTTCCAAGGCGACAGGGTGGGGCTACACCTTC; CDR3 protein: CASSSKATGWGYTF
J gene: TRBJ2-7; clone size: -; V gene: TRBV4-3; D gene: TRBD2; CDR3 DNA: TGCGCCAGCAGCCAGGGTAGCGGGACAAGCGAGCAGTACTTC; CDR3 protein: CASSQGSGTSEQYF
J gene: TRBJ2-3; clone size: -; V gene: TRBV2; D gene: TRBD1; CDR3 DNA: TGTGCCAGCAGTGATTGGACAGGGTCATCGACAGATACGCAGTATTTT; CDR3 protein: CASSDWTGSSTDTQYF